One sample yielded the 25 T cell receptor beta chains listed below, sequenced in a study of cytomegalovirus exposure and HLA in healthy donors. The PCR used 60 Vbeta and 13 Jbeta primers. The method was immunoSEQ multiplex PCR; TCRdb's version includes in-frame clones alone and lacks a portion of them. The table has 150,000 to 200,000 clones, around 68% seen once. The sample was PBMCs. Receptor source: a middle-aged man in good health and CMV-seronegative.

This clone was seen a handful of times. The CDR3 loop reads CASSFYEGRENTEAFF. CDR3 bases: TGCGCCAGCAGCTTTTATGAGGGGAGGGAGAACACTGAAGCTTTCTTT. The genes are TRBV5-1 and TRBJ1-1; possibly TRBD1 for D (5 bases). CDR3 size: 16 residues. With 2 bases removed from V and 1 base from J, the gap between germline ends came to 15 bases. The germline gives CDR1 SGHRS, CDR2 YFSETQ.

This clone has a single count. The V call is TRBV11-1, the J call TRBJ2-7; D is unclear. This CDR3 is built from 16 residues. V was trimmed by 1 base and J by 3 bases, leaving 16 bases between them. Germline assignment: CDR1 SGHAT and CDR2 FQDESV (reference sequence). The CDR3 loop is CASSLGYSQMFYEQYF. The CDR3 region has the DNA TGTGCCAGCAGCTTAGGCTACAGCCAAATGTTCTACGAGCAGTACTTC.

The chain couples TRBV5-1 to TRBJ2-7; a weak D match, TRBD2 (6 bases). The V end was cut by 1 base, the J end by 0 bases, with 14 bases between. From germline, CDR1 is SGHRS and CDR2 YFSETQ. CDR3 size: 16 residues. CDR3 DNA: TGCGCCAGCAGCTTGCCAGCGGGCCAGAGCTCCTACGAGCAGTACTTC. Amino acid sequence: CASSLPAGQSSYEQYF.

Remarks on this clone: Different DNA sequences within this sample yield the same CDR3. CDR3 bases: TGCGCCAGCAGCCTCGACGGGAGCTACGAGCAGTACTTC. It encodes CASSLDGSYEQYF. The chain uses TRBV5-1 and TRBJ2-7; maybe TRBD2 (6 bases). Germline V CDR1 and CDR2: SGHRS, YFSETQ. CDR3 length: 13 residues. V lost 4 bases and J lost 3, with 11 bases in between.

The rearrangement joins TRBV7-2 to TRBJ2-1; unclear D gene. The V gene lost 1 base and the J gene lost 4 bases, with 11 bases spanning the gap. Germline assignment: CDR1 SGHTA and CDR2 FQGNSA. The CDR3 is 15 amino acids. CDR3 residues: CASSLGVPLYNEQFF. The CDR3 DNA is TGTGCCAGCAGCTTAGGAGTACCTCTTTACAATGAGCAGTTCTTC. Drawing the rest from reference TRBV7-2 and TRBJ2-1, the complete variable domain is GAGVSQSPSNKVTEKGKDVELRCDPISGHTALYWYRQSLGQGLEFLIYFQGNSAPDKSGLPSDRFSAERTGGSVSTLTIQRTQQEDSAVYLCASSLGVPLYNEQFFGPGTRLTVL.

This rearrangement joins TRBV6-1 to TRBJ1-2; maybe TRBD1 (6 bases). This CDR3 spans 13 amino acids. The V end was cut by 2 bases, the J end by 2 bases, with 6 bases between. The germline V gene encodes CDR1 MNHNS and CDR2 SASEGT. CDR3 in DNA: TGTGCCAGCAGTGAAAGGGGGAACTATGGCTACACCTTC. Translation gives CASSERGNYGYTF.

The genes are TRBV25-1 and TRBJ2-3; 8 nucleotides line up with TRBD2. The CDR3 extends over 16 amino acids. V lost 0 bases, J lost 1 base, and 3 bases stayed unmatched. Germline loops: CDR1 MGHDK, CDR2 SYGVNS. DNA for the CDR3: TGTGCCAGCAGTGAATATGGGCGGGGGGGCACAGATACGCAGTATTTT. Translated, it gives CASSEYGRGGTDTQYF. The variable domain in full, completed from reference TRBV25-1 and TRBJ2-3, reads EADIYQTPRYLVIGTGKKITLECSQTMGHDKMYWYQQDPGMELHLIHYSYGVNSTEKGDLSSESTVSRIRTEHFPLTLESARPSHTSQYLCASSEYGRGGTDTQYFGPGTRLTVL.

The chain links TRBV5-1 to TRBJ1-1, with D possibly matching TRBD1 (5 bases). Trimming took 3 bases from V and 5 from J, leaving 14 bases between them. Germline-derived CDR1 and CDR2 are SGHRS and YFSETQ. This CDR3 region has 14 residues. CDR3 in DNA: TGCGCCAGCAGCTCGACAGTGGGGAATACTGAAGCTTTCTTT. Translating it yields CASSSTVGNTEAFF.

The chain is built from TRBV5-4 and TRBJ2-2; 8 bases are a match to TRBD2. V dropped 2 bases and J dropped 1; count of bases not matched to a gene: 1. CDR3 length: 15 amino acids. CDR1 SGHNT and CDR2 YYREEE come from the germline V gene (reference sequence). DNA for the CDR3: TGTGCCAGCAGCTTAACTAGCGGGAACACCGGGGAGCTGTTTTTT. Translating it yields CASSLTSGNTGELFF.

This clone appeared a single time. The chain employs TRBV9 and TRBJ2-5; 12 positions agree with TRBD1. The V and J ends lost 3 bases and 1 base, in that order; junction bases with no gene match: 4. Germline V CDR1 and CDR2: SGDLS, YYNGEE. CDR3 length equals 16 residues. CDR3 DNA sequence: TGTGCCAGCAGCGCAGGGACAGGGGGCCCCCAAGAGACCCAGTACTTC. It codes for CASSAGTGGPQETQYF.

V and J are TRBV6-5 and TRBJ1-2; 8 nucleotides line up with TRBD1. The CDR3 consists of 12 residues. Trimming removed 7 bases from V and 6 bases from J; junction bases left unmatched: 4. Germline CDR1 is MNHEY and CDR2 is SVGAGI. The CDR3 DNA is TGTGCCAGCACGGACAGGGTTCATGGCTACACCTTC. It yields the protein CASTDRVHGYTF.

This clone is a singleton in its sample. At one boundary the junction diverges from the germline segment, which might be a read error. The chain couples TRBV27 to TRBJ1-2; D perhaps matches TRBD1 (5 bases). The CDR3 totals 17 residues. Germline CDR1 MNHEY, CDR2 SMNVEV (reference sequence). The CDR3 loop reads CASNLPNTLQANYGYTF. CDR3 bases: TGTGCCAGCAATTTACCCAACACCCTACAGGCTAACTATGGCTACACCTTC.

The V and J genes are TRBV6-1 and TRBJ1-1; 7 positions match TRBD1. V was clipped by 5 bases and J by 3 bases; unmatched bases: 6. Germline-derived CDR1 and CDR2 are MNHNS and SASEGT. The CDR3 extends over 14 amino acids. CDR3 protein: CASSRNRGDTEAFF. CDR3 DNA sequence: TGTGCCAGCAGTCGAAACAGGGGCGACACTGAAGCTTTCTTT.

The CDR3 DNA follows: TGCGCCAGCAGCTTCGGACAGGGTGGCGAAAAACTGTTTTTT. As protein: CASSFGQGGEKLFF. The chain is built from TRBV5-1 and TRBJ1-4; TRBD1 aligns across 8 bases. The germline gives CDR1 SGHRS, CDR2 YFSETQ. The CDR3 is 14 residues long. J was trimmed by 8 bases and V by 2 bases; bases with no gene match: 5.

The gene calls are TRBV7-9 and TRBJ1-2; the match to TRBD1 covers 12 bases. After removal of 2 bases from V and 8 bases from J, the junction contained 9 bases not matched to a gene. The CDR3 has 16 residues. Germline values: CDR1 SEHNR, CDR2 FQNEAQ (reference sequence). CDR3 protein: CASSLLLGQGAGGYTF. CDR3 DNA sequence: TGTGCCAGCAGCTTACTTCTGGGACAGGGGGCGGGCGGCTACACCTTC.

The chain couples TRBV6-6 to TRBJ2-3; no reliable D call. Germline CDR1 reads MNHNY; CDR2 reads SVGAGI (reference sequence). The CDR3 loop spans 12 amino acids. V was shortened by 5 bases and J by 5 bases, with 8 bases between the two germline ends. The CDR3 region is CASSNIQDTQYF. CDR3 nucleotides: TGTGCCAGCAGTAACATACAAGATACGCAGTATTTT.

The CDR3 spells CASRSGQANYGYTF. CDR3 nucleotide sequence: TGCGCCAGCAGATCCGGACAGGCTAACTATGGCTACACCTTC. This chain joins TRBV5-1 and TRBJ1-2, with 7 positions matching TRBD1. Trimming took 5 bases from V and 0 from J; bases not matched to a gene: 4. Germline CDR1 and CDR2: SGHRS and YFSETQ. The CDR3 is made up of 14 amino acids.

The chain is built from TRBV6-5 and TRBJ1-2; a weak D match, TRBD1 (5 bases). CDR1 MNHEY and CDR2 SVGAGI come from the germline V gene. The CDR3 covers 13 residues. V dropped 5 bases and J dropped 8 bases, with 15 bases sitting between them. The DNA for the CDR3 is TGTGCCAGCAGTCAGCAGGGTCCCTGGGGCTACACCTTC. This gives the protein CASSQQGPWGYTF.

There are a few counts of this clone. The chain joins TRBV11-3 to TRBJ2-5, with 11 bases matching TRBD1. CDR1 and CDR2 from the germline V gene are SGHNT and YENEEA. The trim removed 1 base at V and 4 bases at J, leaving 2 bases unmatched. The CDR3 loop spans 15 amino acids. CDR3 bases: TGTGCCAGCAGCTTAGGGACAGGGGGCCCAGAGACCCAGTACTTC. Translation gives CASSLGTGGPETQYF.

A few counts support this clone. This sequence joins TRBV2 and TRBJ2-3; D gene uncertain. The CDR3 consists of 15 residues. Trimming stripped 8 bases from V and 0 bases from J, with 15 bases between. Germline values: CDR1 SNHLY, CDR2 FYNNEI. The CDR3 nucleotides are TGTGCCAGCTTGGCCCGGCAGACTAGCACAGATACGCAGTATTTT. Translation gives CASLARQTSTDTQYF.

V and J are TRBV2 and TRBJ2-7; 10 bases match TRBD2. Germline V lookup: CDR1 SNHLY, CDR2 FYNNEI. CDR3 length equals 15 residues. The J segment lost 7 bases and the V segment lost 6 bases, leaving 12 bases of the junction unmatched. In DNA form, the CDR3 reads TGTGCCAGCAGCCCGGGACTAGCGTCCTGGGGAGAGCAGTACTTC. The encoded protein is CASSPGLASWGEQYF.

The rearrangement joins TRBV2 to TRBJ1-4, with D perhaps matching TRBD1 (6 bases). The CDR3 has 15 residues. Trimming cost V 6 bases and J 0 bases, with 11 bases left between them. Germline CDR1 and CDR2: SNHLY and FYNNEI. The CDR3 nucleotides read TGTGCCAGCAGAGGGGGAGGGACAACTAATGAAAAACTGTTTTTT. It encodes CASRGGGTTNEKLFF.

The CDR3 nucleotides read TGCAGCGGCCGGACTAGCGGGGGGGCCGGGGAGCTGTTTTTT. This encodes CSGRTSGGAGELFF. The V and J genes are TRBV29-1 and TRBJ2-2; 15 bases align to TRBD2. After removal of 7 bases from V and 6 bases from J, the junction contained 3 bases not matched to a gene. From germline, CDR1 is SQVTM and CDR2 ANQGSEA. The CDR3 has 14 residues.

The V and J genes are TRBV6-5 and TRBJ1-5; no clear D. Germline V gene data show CDR1 as MNHEY and CDR2 as SVGAGI. V was trimmed by 6 bases and J by 4 bases, leaving 7 bases between them. The CDR3 length is 12 residues. CDR3 loop: CASRKENQPQHF. DNA of the CDR3: TGTGCCAGCAGAAAGGAGAATCAGCCCCAGCATTTT.

The chain combines TRBV6-6 with TRBJ1-1; D is possibly TRBD1 (5 bases). Trimming left V 7 bases short and J 2 bases short, with 17 bases between. Germline CDR1 is MNHNY and CDR2 is SVGAGI (reference sequence). This CDR3 spans 15 amino acids. The CDR3 is CASILGHTLNTEAFF. The CDR3 nucleotides read TGTGCCAGCATCCTCGGACACACCCTTAACACTGAAGCTTTCTTT.